The 3 T cell receptor beta chains below were found in one sample sequenced in a study of regulatory T cells in long-lasting Graves disease. TCR beta libraries were built with iRepertoire HTBI primers and Arm-PCR of CDR3 regions. MiXCR, run by TCRdb on the multiplex PCR reads, gives a single entry per CDR3 protein. This repertoire shows a few hundred thousand distinct CDR3 sequences, 20% to 25% found once; its top ten account for approximately 15%. The time point: newly diagnosed GD, antithyroid drugs for less than 3 months. Generation of the TCR library employed RNA extracted from PBMCs. This material consisted of peripheral blood mononuclear cells (PBMCs), taken at new diagnosis, from a patient treated with antithyroid drugs. All receptors derive from a female donor with Graves disease.

The genes are TRBV20-1 and TRBJ1-1; D unresolved. The germline V gene encodes CDR1 DFQATT and CDR2 SNEGSKA (reference sequence). V gave up 6 bases and J gave up 4 bases, with 12 bases separating them. CDR3 size: 12 residues. The CDR3, as DNA: TGCAGTGCCAGCACCCTAAGCACTGAAGCTTTCTTT. Its translation is CSASTLSTEAFF.

Many counts were recorded for this clonotype. This rearrangement joins TRBV29-1 to TRBJ2-7, with a tentative D call TRBD2 (8 bases). Trimming pared 3 bases from V and 3 bases from J, leaving 21 bases between. The CDR3 has 16 amino acids. Germline CDR1 reads SQVTM; CDR2 reads ANQGSEA. In DNA form, the CDR3 reads TGCAGCGTTGAGTATTCCGGGGGGGCAGGGGGCTACGAGCAGTACTTC. Translation gives CSVEYSGGAGGYEQYF.

CDR3 residues: CASSWGQGMGYGYTF. DNA for the CDR3: TGTGCCAGCAGCTGGGGACAGGGAATGGGCTATGGCTACACCTTC. J is TRBJ1-2 and V is TRBV7-2; 9 nucleotides agree with TRBD1. The CDR3 extends over 15 amino acids. Per the germline V gene, CDR1 is SGHTA and CDR2 is FQGNSA. With V trimmed by 4 bases and J by 4 bases, 7 bases remained unmatched.